This T cell receptor beta chain appears in the sequencing data of a study of blood T cell repertoires in COVID-19. Libraries were prepared by immunoSEQ multiplex PCR; TCRdb keeps only in-frame clonotypes and omits some of them. In the table there are 190,000 or so clones, around 84% of which are singletons. V shed 2 bases and J 3 bases; nucleotides not matched to a gene: 8. The CDR3 loop spans 16 amino acids. CDR1 is SGHNT, CDR2 YYREEE, per germline (reference sequence). The sequence derives from a man between 35 and 55 years old with active or convalescent COVID-19. The chain is built from TRBV5-4 and TRBJ2-5; TRBD1 agrees at 9 bases. Material for sequencing was peripheral blood. The CDR3 sequence: CASSLGVQGAKETQYF. CDR3 sequence (DNA): TGTGCCAGCAGCTTAGGGGTACAGGGGGCGAAAGAGACCCAGTACTTC. The full variable domain, in which reference TRBV5-4 and TRBJ2-5 provide the parts outside the CDR3, is ETGVTQSPTHLIKTRGQQVTLRCSSQSGHNTVSWYQQALGQGPQFIFQYYREEENGRGNFPPRFSGLQFPNYSSELNVNALELDDSALYLCASSLGVQGAKETQYFGPGTRLLVL.